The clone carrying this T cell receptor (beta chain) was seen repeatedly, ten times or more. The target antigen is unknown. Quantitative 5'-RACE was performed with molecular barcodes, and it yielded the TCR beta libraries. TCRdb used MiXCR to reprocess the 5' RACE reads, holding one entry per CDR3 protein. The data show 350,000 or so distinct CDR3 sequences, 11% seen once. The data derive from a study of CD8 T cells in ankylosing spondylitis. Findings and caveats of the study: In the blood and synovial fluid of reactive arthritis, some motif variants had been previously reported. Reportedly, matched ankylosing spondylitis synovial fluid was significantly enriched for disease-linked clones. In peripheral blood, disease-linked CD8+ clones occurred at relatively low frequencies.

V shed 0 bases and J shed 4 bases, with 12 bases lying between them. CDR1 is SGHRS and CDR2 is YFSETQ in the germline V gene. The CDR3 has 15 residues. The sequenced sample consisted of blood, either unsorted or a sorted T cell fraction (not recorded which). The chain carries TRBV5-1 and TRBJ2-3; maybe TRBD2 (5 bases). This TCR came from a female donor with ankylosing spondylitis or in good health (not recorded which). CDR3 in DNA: TGCGCCAGCAGCTTGGGACTACTCTCGCCAGATACGCAGTATTTT. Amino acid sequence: CASSLGLLSPDTQYF.